The clone carrying this T cell receptor (beta chain) has just one count. The antigen remains unidentified. These data are taken from a study of cytomegalovirus exposure and HLA in healthy donors. Study-level points and caveats: Later work associated fewer than 20,000 TCR beta sequences with HLA alleles at 0.05 false discovery rate. Reports indicated that the classifier achieved high specificity and sensitivity in diagnosing cytomegalovirus status. Testing in vitro showed a few CMV-associated chains specific for CMV antigens. A later analysis linked a missense variant in DCLRE1C to the trimming of TCR beta V and J genes.

Trimming left V 1 base short and J 3 bases short, with 10 bases between. The CDR3 is made up of 15 amino acids. Germline CDR1 GTSNPN, CDR2 SVGIG (reference sequence). Use of 60 Vbeta and 13 Jbeta primers characterized the PCR. TCRdb's copy holds only in-frame clones and misses some; the assay was immunoSEQ multiplex PCR. The sample carries roughly 180,000 clones, 65% to 85% recorded once. The chain links TRBV30 to TRBJ1-6, with D perhaps TRBD1 (6 bases). The receptor was derived from a female donor in good health and CMV-seronegative. Sample: PBMCs. The CDR3: CAWSDGQSYNSPLHF. In DNA, the CDR3 is TGTGCCTGGAGTGACGGACAGAGCTATAATTCACCCCTCCACTTT.